This T cell receptor beta chain was obtained from a study of beta chain features in type 1 diabetes (dated by TCRdb to between 2018 and 2020). Context from the whole study: No differences in mean age, gender distribution, total cell number or subset yield were found between patients and healthy donors. A total of over 90,000,000 sorted cells were examined across all samples, and a strong correlation was observed between cell number per subset and RNA yield. In the study, TCRB repertoires of sorted circulating CD4+ T cell subsets from recently diagnosed type 1 diabetes patients were compared with those of matched healthy donors. Regulatory and stem cell-like memory subsets were obtained from only 8 patients and roughly eight healthy donors, while naive and central memory subsets were obtained from all 30 or so donors.

The entire amount of isolated RNA was reverse transcribed using the High Capacity cDNA Reverse Transcription Kit, so the sequenced TCRB transcripts were expressed ones. Naive, central memory and regulatory T cell samples underwent deep immunoSEQ sequencing, averaging around 4 million total reads per sample. Sorted cells were lysed in RLT buffer, and RNA was extracted using DNase-treated RNeasy Micro or Mini kits according to cell number. To prevent cross-contamination, every cell subset was processed on its own, while patient and healthy donor samples were processed together. The immunoSEQ multiplex PCR was used to amplify TCRB sequences from cDNA, yielding 87-bp fragments that span the CDR3 region. Sequencing of the amplicons was done on the Illumina HiSeq platform. The study's processing was this. Synthetic template baselines were used to correct PCR bias computationally, reads within Hamming distance 2 were collapsed, and singletons that could not be merged were discarded. Reads were aligned to IMGT to assign V, D and J genes, CDR3 length, and insertions or deletions at six rearrangement sites. Clonotype counts were normalized to sorted cell number within each subset before computing true diversity and Gini coefficients with the tcR R package. Repertoire sharing was quantified using the overlap coefficient calculated on TCRB nucleotide sequences. Out-of-frame TCRB sequences from naive cells were analyzed as a proxy for the pre-selection repertoire. What TCRdb holds here is the immuneACCESS table cut down to in-frame rearrangements. Part of the clones is not present; checked against another copy, under half of the missing clones reflect an unresolved V gene, and the others are unexplained. V, J and clone size reflect that table, while D and trimming were determined from the DNA. The sample table contains 680,000 or so clones; only one count was recorded for roughly 13% of them. Of the sample, roughly 0.022% is held by the ten largest clones.

The CDR3 spans 10 residues, from the cysteine through the phenylalanine. Just the 30-base CDR3 DNA is kept, in frame starting at base 1. Relative to germline, V is 3 bases shorter and J is 9 bases shorter, with 3 bases between their ends. According to the germline V gene, CDR1 reads SNHLY and CDR2 reads FYNNEI. Each donor gave one peripheral blood draw, averaging about 100 mL, which was collected into heparinised tubes. A BD FACSAria II was used to sort naive, central memory, regulatory and stem cell-like memory CD4+ T cells with a panel that included CD45RO, CCR7, CD25, CD127, CD95 and CD27. Purity was above 98% for every sorted population. PBMCs were isolated immediately by Lymphoprep density gradient centrifugation and stained directly without culture. So that batch effects would be minimized, each experiment stained and sorted samples in pairs, pairing one healthy donor with one patient. Points the paper makes about the study in general: Patients with type 1 diabetes made fewer insertions and deleted more nucleotides at VDJ recombination sites, implying thymic rearrangement abnormalities. PCR may preferentially amplify shorter templates, but because patient and control samples were amplified and corrected together, any resulting skew would affect both groups equally. Because the HLA sub-analyses included only small numbers of individuals, any influence of HLA type on TCRB rearrangement was left unresolved. Type 1 diabetes patients showed a moderate but significant shortening of TCRB CDR3 length in all four CD4+ subsets. Because cDNA was sequenced instead of genomic DNA, highly expressing activated cells could be over-represented, though the groups showed no difference in activation or CD3 levels. The naive, central memory and regulatory TCRB repertoires appeared to resemble one another more closely among patients than among healthy donors.

Worth noting for this clone: Its antigen specificity is not known. Base qualities are missing; no much larger clone stands one base away.

This chain is built from TRBV2 and TRBJ2-1; the D gene is not confidently resolved. The sequence came from a man between 18 and 29 years old with type 1 diabetes. The source material was naive CD4+ T cells from blood. In light of the paper, this sample's cell subset or site label describes: true naive CD4+ T cells. The CDR3: CASSEVEQFF. The DNA reads as follows: TGTGCCAGCAGTGAGGTTGAGCAGTTCTTC.